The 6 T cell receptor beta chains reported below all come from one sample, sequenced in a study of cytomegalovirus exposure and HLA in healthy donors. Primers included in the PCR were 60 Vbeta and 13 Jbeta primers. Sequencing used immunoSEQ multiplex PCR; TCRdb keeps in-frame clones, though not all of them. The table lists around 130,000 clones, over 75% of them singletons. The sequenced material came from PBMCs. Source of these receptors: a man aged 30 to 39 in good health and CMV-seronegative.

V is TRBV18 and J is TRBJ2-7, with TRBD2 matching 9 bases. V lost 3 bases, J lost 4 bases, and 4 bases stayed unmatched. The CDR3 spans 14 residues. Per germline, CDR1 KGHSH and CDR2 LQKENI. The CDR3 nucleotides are TGTGCCAGCTCACCTGGCGGGGGGGCTTACGAGCAGTACTTC. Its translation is CASSPGGGAYEQYF.

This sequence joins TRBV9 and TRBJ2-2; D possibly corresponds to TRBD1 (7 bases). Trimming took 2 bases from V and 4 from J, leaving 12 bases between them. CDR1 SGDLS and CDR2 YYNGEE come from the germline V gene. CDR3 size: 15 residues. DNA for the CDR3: TGTGCCAGCAGCGTGGAGGGACAGCCCACCGGGGAGCTGTTTTTT. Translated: CASSVEGQPTGELFF. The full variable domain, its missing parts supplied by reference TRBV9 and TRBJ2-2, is DSGVTQTPKHLITATGQRVTLRCSPRSGDLSVYWYQQSLDQGLQFLIQYYNGEERAKGNILERFSAQQFPDLHSELNLSSLELGDSALYFCASSVEGQPTGELFFGEGSRLTVL.

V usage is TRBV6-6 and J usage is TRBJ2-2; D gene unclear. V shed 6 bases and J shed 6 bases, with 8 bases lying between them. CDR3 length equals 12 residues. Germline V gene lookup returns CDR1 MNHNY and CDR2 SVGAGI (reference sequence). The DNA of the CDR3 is TGTGCCAGCAGCCTCCGGTCCGGGGAGCTGTTTTTT. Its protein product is CASSLRSGELFF.

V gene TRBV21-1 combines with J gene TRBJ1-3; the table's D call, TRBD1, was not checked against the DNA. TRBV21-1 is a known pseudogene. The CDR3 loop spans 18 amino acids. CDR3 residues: CASSKGDRGSSSGNTIYF. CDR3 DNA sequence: TGTGCCAGCAGCAAAGGGGACAGGGGGTCTTCCTCTGGAAACACCATATATTTT.

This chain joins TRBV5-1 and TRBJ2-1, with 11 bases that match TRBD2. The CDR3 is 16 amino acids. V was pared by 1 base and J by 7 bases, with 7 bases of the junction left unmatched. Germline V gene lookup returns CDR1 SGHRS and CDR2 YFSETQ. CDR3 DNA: TGCGCCAGCAGCTTGTCCCTAGCGGGGGGATCAAATGAGCAGTTCTTC. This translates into CASSLSLAGGSNEQFF.

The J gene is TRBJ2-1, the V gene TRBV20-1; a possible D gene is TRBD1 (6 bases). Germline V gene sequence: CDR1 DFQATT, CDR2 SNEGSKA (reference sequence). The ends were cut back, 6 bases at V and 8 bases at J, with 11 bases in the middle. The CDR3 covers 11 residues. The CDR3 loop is CSARRGYEQFF. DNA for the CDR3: TGCAGTGCAAGAAGGGGGTATGAGCAGTTCTTC.